The 16 T cell receptor beta chains given below trace back to one sample, sequenced in a study of blood T cell repertoires in COVID-19. Sequenced by immunoSEQ multiplex PCR; TCRdb stores in-frame clones only, minus some. The table lists approximately 300,000 clones, roughly 82% of them singletons. The sample consisted of peripheral blood. Receptors originate from a woman aged 45-60 years with acute or convalescent COVID-19.

The gene calls are TRBV5-4 and TRBJ2-1, with D unclear. Between the trimmed V and J ends, which lost 6 bases and 1 base, there was a span of 8 bases. The CDR3 spans 13 residues. Germline values: CDR1 SGHNT, CDR2 YYREEE (reference sequence). DNA of the CDR3: TGTGCCAGCACAACACCTTCCTACAATGAGCAGTTCTTC. Its protein is CASTTPSYNEQFF.

This chain links TRBV28 with TRBJ1-3; TRBD1 agrees at 7 bases. This CDR3 region has 18 residues. The trim removed 2 bases at V and 2 bases at J, leaving 12 bases unmatched. Germline CDR1 reads MDHEN; CDR2 reads SYDVKM. CDR3: CASSLPAAGGLAGNTIYF. DNA for the CDR3: TGTGCCAGCAGTTTACCCGCGGCAGGGGGGTTGGCTGGAAACACCATATATTTT.

The gene calls are TRBV13 and TRBJ2-1, with a tentative D call TRBD2 (5 bases). The CDR3 runs to 21 residues. V gave up 7 bases and J gave up 5 bases, with 36 bases separating them. CDR1 and CDR2 from the germline V gene are PRHDT and FYEKMQ (reference sequence). This CDR3 is CASKLPMGRASTGTRDNEQFF. The CDR3 region has the DNA TGTGCCAGCAAGCTACCAATGGGCAGAGCCTCGACGGGCACTAGAGACAATGAGCAGTTCTTC.

V is TRBV7-2 and J is TRBJ2-2, with TRBD2 as a possible D gene (5 bases). CDR3 length equals 13 residues. V was shortened by 3 bases and J by 6 bases, with 8 bases between the two germline ends. The V gene's germline CDR1 is SGHTA and CDR2 FQGNSA. CDR3 residues: CASSFSEAGELFF. The CDR3 DNA sequence: TGTGCCAGCAGCTTTAGCGAGGCCGGGGAGCTGTTTTTT. The full variable domain, completed using reference TRBV7-2 and TRBJ2-2, is GAGVSQSPSNKVTEKGKDVELRCDPISGHTALYWYRQSLGQGLEFLIYFQGNSAPDKSGLPSDRFSAERTGGSVSTLTIQRTQQEDSAVYLCASSFSEAGELFFGEGSRLTVL.

This clone was counted a few times. The chain is built from TRBV11-2 and TRBJ1-2, with D hard to call. The germline V gene has CDR1 SGHAT and CDR2 FQNNGV. The CDR3 spans 12 residues. Trimming removed 2 bases at V and 9 bases at J, with 10 bases between. CDR3 protein: CASSLRRDRYTF. CDR3 bases: TGTGCCAGCAGCTTAAGGCGGGATCGCTACACCTTC. Using reference TRBV11-2 and TRBJ1-2 for the parts outside the CDR3, the full variable domain is EAGVAQSPRYKIIEKRQSVAFWCNPISGHATLYWYQQILGQGPKLLIQFQNNGVVDDSQLPKDRFSAERLKGVDSTLKIQPAKLEDSAVYLCASSLRRDRYTFGSGTRLTVV.

The chain joins TRBV27 to TRBJ2-7; 8 bases are shared with TRBD2. CDR3 length: 14 residues. Germline V gene data show CDR1 as MNHEY and CDR2 as SMNVEV (reference sequence). V gave up 6 bases and J gave up 0 bases; unmatched junction bases: 4. The CDR3: CASSTTSGSYEQYF. DNA of the CDR3: TGTGCCAGCAGCACCACTAGCGGCTCCTACGAGCAGTACTTC.

The chain carries TRBV24-1 and TRBJ2-1, with 14 bases identical to TRBD2. Germline CDR1 is KGHDR and CDR2 is SFDVKD. The length of the CDR3 is 13 residues. V lost 10 bases, J lost 7 bases, and 2 bases stayed unmatched. The CDR3 loop is CATGTSGSNEQFF. The CDR3 DNA reads as TGTGCCACTGGGACTAGCGGGAGTAATGAGCAGTTCTTC.

This chain uses TRBV28 with TRBJ2-1, with D maybe TRBD1 (6 bases). This CDR3 comprises 15 residues. Trimming took off 6 bases at V and 5 bases at J, with 17 bases between the two ends. Germline CDR1 MDHEN, CDR2 SYDVKM. CDR3 amino acids: CASRTSGSGDNEQFF. Here the CDR3 DNA reads TGTGCCAGCAGGACGTCGGGCTCAGGGGACAATGAGCAGTTCTTC.

This chain connects TRBV15 to TRBJ1-4; D gene uncertain. V was trimmed by 1 base and J by 4 bases, leaving 7 bases between them. The germline CDR1 and CDR2 sequences are LNHNV and YYDKDF (reference sequence). The CDR3 loop spans 14 amino acids. The CDR3 region has the DNA TGTGCCACCAGCAGAGTTTCAGTTAATGAAAAACTGTTTTTT. Its protein is CATSRVSVNEKLFF.

The chain is built from TRBV2 and TRBJ2-1, with 10 bases fitting TRBD2. The V and J ends lost 7 bases and 0 bases, in that order; junction bases with no gene match: 9. From germline, CDR1 is SNHLY and CDR2 FYNNEI. This CDR3 contains 17 residues. CDR3 loop: CASMGAGGPGSYNEQFF. The CDR3 bases are TGTGCCAGCATGGGAGCGGGAGGGCCGGGCTCCTACAATGAGCAGTTCTTC.

The chain recombines TRBV27 with TRBJ2-7; D not resolved. This CDR3 comprises 14 residues. V was pared by 3 bases and J by 3 bases, with 12 bases between. Looked up from germline, CDR1 is MNHEY and CDR2 is SMNVEV (reference sequence). The CDR3 DNA reads as TGTGCCAGCAGTTTTAACTATAATGGCTACGAGCAGTACTTC. Translated, it gives CASSFNYNGYEQYF.

The V gene is TRBV9, the J gene TRBJ1-2, with D maybe TRBD1 (5 bases). The V gene lost 1 base and the J gene lost 6 bases, with 10 bases spanning the gap. The germline CDR1 and CDR2 sequences are SGDLS and YYNGEE. CDR3 length: 13 residues. CDR3 coding DNA: TGTGCCAGCAGCGTATCATGGGGGGATGGCTACACCTTC. This gives the protein CASSVSWGDGYTF.

The J gene is TRBJ2-7, the V gene TRBV5-5; tentative D call: TRBD2 (6 bases). V shed 3 bases and J shed 7 bases, with 14 bases lying between them. The germline CDR1 and CDR2 sequences are SGHKS and YYEKEE (reference sequence). CDR3 length: 13 residues. The CDR3, as DNA: TGTGCCAGCAGCTGGCTCGGAGGGATTGAGCAGTACTTC. Translation gives CASSWLGGIEQYF. The whole variable domain, filled in from reference TRBV5-5 and TRBJ2-7, reads DAGVTQSPTHLIKTRGQQVTLRCSPISGHKSVSWYQQVLGQGPQFIFQYYEKEERGRGNFPDRFSARQFPNYSSELNVNALLLGDSALYLCASSWLGGIEQYFGPGTRLTVT.

The J gene is TRBJ2-7, the V gene TRBV30; possible D gene TRBD1, 7 bases. Per the germline V gene, CDR1 is GTSNPN and CDR2 is SVGIG (reference sequence). V was clipped by 1 base and J by 4 bases, with 14 bases between them. The CDR3 length is 14 residues. The CDR3 here is CAWSEGGQLYEQYF. Written as DNA, the CDR3 is TGTGCCTGGAGTGAGGGGGGACAGTTATACGAGCAGTACTTC.

In this sample, this clone turned up a few times. The gene calls are TRBV7-9 and TRBJ2-5; possibly TRBD2 for D (6 bases). Between the trimmed V and J ends, which lost 6 bases and 1 base, there was a span of 9 bases. Germline CDR1 reads SEHNR; CDR2 reads FQNEAQ (reference sequence). The CDR3 runs 13 residues. The CDR3 reads CASSSGLQETQYF. In DNA, the CDR3 is TGTGCCAGCAGTTCGGGACTCCAAGAGACCCAGTACTTC.

V usage is TRBV19 and J usage is TRBJ2-5; TRBD2 agrees at 9 bases. Germline CDR1 is LNHDA and CDR2 is SQIVND (reference sequence). CDR3 length equals 19 residues. The junction had 17 bases not matched to a gene; V was cut back by 1 base and J by 5 bases. CDR3 nucleotides: TGTGCCAGTAGTATAGTTTTTGGGGTAGCGGGAGTTTCTTCGGAGACCCAGTACTTC. It encodes CASSIVFGVAGVSSETQYF. The full variable domain, rest sourced from reference TRBV19 and TRBJ2-5, is DGGITQSPKYLFRKEGQNVTLSCEQNLNHDAMYWYRQDPGQGLRLIYYSQIVNDFQKGDIAEGYSVSREKKESFPLTVTSAQKNPTAFYLCASSIVFGVAGVSSETQYFGPGTRLLVL.